This TCR beta chain was captured in a study of shared clonotypes between healthy human individuals. Data came from immunoSEQ multiplex PCR; TCRdb stores just in-frame clones and leaves some out. The sample holds millions of clones, roughly 95% seen once. The authors divided CD4+ cells into CD45RA+ naive and CD45RA-negative memory subsets. In germline, CDR1 is SNHLY, CDR2 FYNNEI. This CDR3 contains 14 residues. The V end was cut by 8 bases, the J end by 4 bases, with 18 bases between. On this clone itself: What it recognizes is unknown.

General study findings and limits: Generally, naive subsets (rather than memory subsets) showed larger estimated richness. The study's rarefaction showed incomplete sorted-subset sequencing despite large depth.

The origin of this receptor is a man aged 18 to 30 in good health. The material sequenced was naive CD4+ T cells sorted from blood. Documented subset: CD45RA+ positively selected. The chain recombines TRBV2 with TRBJ2-7; TRBD2 might be the D (6 bases). The CDR3 spells CASAGGGPVYEQYF. CDR3 nucleotides: TGTGCCAGCGCCGGCGGAGGGCCCGTGTACGAGCAGTACTTC.